Listed here is a single T cell receptor (beta chain). This specimen comes from a study of blood T cell repertoires in COVID-19. This CDR3 is 16 amino acids long. Per germline, CDR1 MNHNY and CDR2 SVGAGI (reference sequence). Germline trimming cut 6 bases from V and 0 bases from J; bases unmatched to any gene: 8. Data came from immunoSEQ multiplex PCR; TCRdb stores just in-frame clones and leaves some out. The sample includes 75,000 to 100,000 clones, 87% of them seen just once. The sequenced sample consisted of peripheral blood. This TCR was recovered from a man in his sixties with acute or convalescent COVID-19. The chain combines TRBV6-6 with TRBJ1-5; 7 bases are shared with TRBD1. The CDR3 loop is CASSPKGAASNQPQHF. CDR3 sequence (DNA): TGTGCCAGCAGCCCTAAGGGGGCGGCTAGCAATCAGCCCCAGCATTTT.